The next 23 T cell receptor beta chains were all read from a single sample in a study of response to subunit inactivated influenza vaccine. MiXCR, applied by TCRdb to the RT-PCR reads, yields one record per CDR3 protein. Among about 160,000 distinct CDR3 sequences listed, around 10% were seen once. Sample: CD8+ T cells sorted from PBMCs, taken around 2 years after vaccination. Receptors were obtained from a man aged 50-75 years who received an inactivated influenza vaccine.

This clonotype was seen a handful of times. The V gene is TRBV20-1, the J gene TRBJ2-1; 13 bases agree with TRBD2. Trimming cost V 5 bases and J 7 bases; bases outside gene matches: 8. From germline, CDR1 is DFQATT and CDR2 SNEGSKA (reference sequence). CDR3 length equals 15 residues. Here the CDR3 DNA reads TGCAGTGCTTCCGGACTAGCGGGAGAGGATAATGAGCAGTTCTTC. Translating it yields CSASGLAGEDNEQFF.

This clonotype showed up just a few times. The V gene is TRBV11-2, the J gene TRBJ2-1; possibly TRBD2 for D (6 bases). Germline V gene lookup returns CDR1 SGHAT and CDR2 FQNNGV. V was trimmed by 5 bases and J by 4 bases, leaving 12 bases between them. The CDR3 sequence is 14 residues long. As DNA, the CDR3 is TGTGCCAGCAGCACCGCGGGACTGTACAATGAGCAGTTCTTC. Translating gives CASSTAGLYNEQFF.

The chain links TRBV28 to TRBJ2-7; D is uncertain. V was cut by 5 bases and J by 4 bases, with 9 bases left in between. The CDR3 runs to 12 residues. Germline V CDR1 and CDR2: MDHEN, SYDVKM. CDR3 sequence: CASSPVYYEQYF. The DNA for the CDR3 is TGTGCCAGCAGTCCCGTTTATTACGAGCAGTACTTC.

This clonotype was observed at least ten times. The genes are TRBV13 and TRBJ1-1; 7 bases match TRBD1. Germline lookup yields CDR1 PRHDT and CDR2 FYEKMQ (reference sequence). The ends lost 5 bases at V and 0 bases at J; junction bases unmatched: 3. This CDR3 spans 14 amino acids. The CDR3 nucleotides are TGTGCCAGCAGCCAGACAGGGTTGAACACTGAAGCTTTCTTT. Its protein is CASSQTGLNTEAFF.

V is TRBV7-6 and J is TRBJ2-7; 8 bases are a match to TRBD1. CDR1 and CDR2 from the germline V gene are SGHVS and FNYEAQ. V lost 1 base to trimming and J lost 6 bases; unmatched junction nucleotides: 8. CDR3 length equals 15 residues. The CDR3 region has the DNA TGTGCCAGCAGCTTAGATTGGACAGGGTCCCGCGAGCAGTACTTC. Its translation is CASSLDWTGSREQYF.

The CDR3 reads CASSQESGVSNYGYTF. The CDR3 DNA reads as TGTGCCAGCAGCCAAGAATCCGGGGTGTCCAACTATGGCTACACCTTC. The genes are TRBV4-2 and TRBJ1-2; no clear D. The germline gives CDR1 LGHNA, CDR2 YNFKEQ. This CDR3 has 16 residues. V was cut by 0 bases and J by 2 bases, with 13 bases left in between.

V is TRBV4-2 and J is TRBJ1-5, with 7 bases aligning to TRBD1. The CDR3 totals 19 residues. Trimming took 1 base from V and 6 from J; bases not matched to a gene: 18. Germline V gene data show CDR1 as LGHNA and CDR2 as YNFKEQ. CDR3 residues: CASSQVVLGSDRAFQPQHF. The DNA of the CDR3 is TGTGCCAGCAGCCAAGTTGTCTTGGGAAGCGACAGGGCGTTTCAGCCCCAGCATTTT.

V usage is TRBV4-2 and J usage is TRBJ1-1; 9 bases are a match to TRBD1. Unmatched junction bases numbered 13, after V lost 1 base and J lost 1 base. Germline CDR1 is LGHNA and CDR2 is YNFKEQ. The CDR3 is 19 amino acids. CDR3 sequence: CASSQVPLGTGRGNTEAFF. Written as DNA, the CDR3 is TGTGCCAGCAGCCAAGTCCCACTTGGGACAGGGCGCGGGAACACTGAAGCTTTCTTT.

A note on this clonotype: At one end, the junction sequence differs from germline, possibly due to a read error. V usage is TRBV13 and J usage is TRBJ2-3; 12 bases map to TRBD2. Per the germline V gene, CDR1 is PRHDT and CDR2 is FYEKMQ (reference sequence). CDR3 length: 19 residues. The CDR3: CARSSTGLAGISSTDTQYF. The CDR3 nucleotides are TGTGCCCGCAGCTCCACAGGACTAGCGGGAATCTCTAGCACAGATACGCAGTATTTT.

Ten or more counts support this clonotype. CDR3 sequence: CASTQGFTEAFF. DNA for the CDR3: TGTGCCAGCACCCAGGGATTCACTGAAGCTTTCTTT. The chain uses TRBV12-3 or TRBV12-4 and TRBJ1-1, with a possible D match to TRBD1 (5 bases). The CDR3 loop spans 12 amino acids. Trimming shortened V by 7 bases and J by 4 bases, and 10 bases separated the two germline ends.

The chain employs TRBV4-3 and TRBJ2-6, with D tentatively TRBD1 (5 bases). The CDR3 is 16 amino acids. V was cut by 3 bases and J by 2 bases, with 11 bases left in between. Looked up from germline, CDR1 is LGHNA and CDR2 is YSLEER. The CDR3 region has the DNA TGCGCCAGCAGCCAGGGGAAGGGGCCTGGGGCCAACGTCCTGACTTTC. Its protein product is CASSQGKGPGANVLTF.

V and J are TRBV9 and TRBJ2-1; no clear D gene. Trimming took 0 bases from V and 1 from J, leaving 8 bases between them. CDR3 size: 15 residues. From germline, CDR1 is SGDLS and CDR2 YYNGEE. The CDR3 nucleotides are TGTGCCAGCAGCGTAGAGGGTACGTCCTACAATGAGCAGTTCTTC. This translates into CASSVEGTSYNEQFF.

Notes on this clonotype: The limits of the CDR3 on the DNA are not certain, so only TCRdb's listed CDR3 is given. The rearrangement joins TRBV20-1 to TRBJ2-2; the D call of TRBD1 is as the table states it, not checked on the DNA. From its first to its last residue, the CDR3 has 15 amino acids. Germline CDR1 is DFQATT and CDR2 is SNEGSKA (reference sequence). The CDR3 loop is CSARDFRGGPGSCFF.

This clonotype was observed at least ten times. The chain couples TRBV28 to TRBJ2-7; no firm D call. V gave up 3 bases and J gave up 2 bases, with 11 bases separating them. The V gene's germline CDR1 is MDHEN and CDR2 SYDVKM. This CDR3 spans 14 amino acids. The CDR3 DNA sequence: TGTGCCAGCAGTTTTCCTCGGAGAACCTACGAGCAGTACTTC. This encodes CASSFPRRTYEQYF.

This clonotype has a handful of counts. This chain joins TRBV28 and TRBJ1-2; 7 bases agree with TRBD1. The germline gives CDR1 MDHEN, CDR2 SYDVKM. V was clipped by 6 bases and J by 5 bases; unmatched bases: 9. The CDR3 totals 14 residues. The CDR3 DNA reads TGTGCCAGCAGGACGGGACAGATGTCGTATGGCTACACCTTC. Protein sequence: CASRTGQMSYGYTF.

As to this clonotype: A much larger clonotype is one base distant, so this may be a read error. The genes are TRBV7-9 and TRBJ1-1; no definite D call. CDR3 length: 12 residues. Germline loops: CDR1 SEHNR, CDR2 FQNEAQ (reference sequence). The CDR3 coding sequence is TGTGCCAGCAGCTTAGTGTACACTGAAACTTTCTTT. Protein: CASSLVYTETFF.

The chain carries TRBV29-1 and TRBJ2-5; no clear D gene. The ends were cut back, 3 bases at V and 2 bases at J, with 10 bases in the middle. The CDR3 totals 13 residues. Looked up from germline, CDR1 is SQVTM and CDR2 is ANQGSEA. The CDR3 nucleotides are TGCAGCGTTGAGGTCAGCCGGCAAGAGACCCAGTACTTC. It specifies CSVEVSRQETQYF.

This clonotype was picked up a small number of times. The CDR3 DNA sequence: TGTGCCAGCAGTTACTCCCTCGGGTTGGGCCACAATGAGCAGTTCTTC. Residues: CASSYSLGLGHNEQFF. The chain joins TRBV6-5 to TRBJ2-1; D gene ambiguous. V was cut by 0 bases and J by 5 bases, with 14 bases left in between. Germline lookup yields CDR1 MNHEY and CDR2 SVGAGI. This CDR3 region has 16 residues.

The V gene is TRBV4-3, the J gene TRBJ1-1, with D perhaps TRBD1 (6 bases). The CDR3 sequence is 15 residues long. V lost 4 bases to trimming and J lost 0 bases, with 12 bases between them. The germline gives CDR1 LGHNA, CDR2 YSLEER. CDR3 in DNA: TGCGCCAGCAGCCTCTCTGGACAGCTGAACACTGAAGCTTTCTTT. Translated: CASSLSGQLNTEAFF.

This clonotype was detected only a few times. J is TRBJ2-1 and V is TRBV20-1, with 8 positions matching TRBD1. V lost 1 base, J lost 7 bases, and 9 bases stayed unmatched. The CDR3 spans 15 residues. Germline V gene lookup returns CDR1 DFQATT and CDR2 SNEGSKA (reference sequence). This chain's CDR3 is CSARGLQGAFNEQFF. DNA of the CDR3: TGCAGTGCTAGAGGGCTGCAGGGGGCCTTTAATGAGCAGTTCTTC.

This clonotype was seen ten or more times. This chain joins TRBV10-3 and TRBJ2-1, with TRBD2 matching over 7 bases. Germline CDR1 and CDR2: ENHRY and SYGVKD. Trimming cost V 0 bases and J 1 base; bases outside gene matches: 3. This CDR3 spans 16 amino acids. The CDR3 reads CAISESASGSYNEQFF. The CDR3 coding sequence is TGTGCCATCAGTGAGTCCGCTAGCGGATCCTACAATGAGCAGTTCTTC.

The gene calls are TRBV11-2 and TRBJ2-7, with a tentative D call TRBD2 (6 bases). CDR1 is SGHAT, CDR2 FQNNGV, per germline. V dropped 5 bases and J dropped 2 bases, with 16 bases sitting between them. The CDR3 covers 15 residues. The DNA for the CDR3 is TGTGCCAGCAGCCCCAGACTAGAGGGGACCTACGAGCAGTACTTC. Translating gives CASSPRLEGTYEQYF.

This clonotype has a count of ten or more. The CDR3, as DNA: TGTGCCAGCAGCGTAGCAGCTAGCGAAGCCTACAATGAGCAGTTCTTC. It yields the protein CASSVAASEAYNEQFF. The gene calls are TRBV9 and TRBJ2-1; maybe TRBD2 (6 bases). V was pared by 0 bases and J by 2 bases, with 12 bases between. This CDR3 is 16 amino acids long. CDR1 and CDR2 (germline): SGDLS, YYNGEE.